The 15 T cell receptor beta chains presented below share a single source sample, sequenced in a study of T cell responses to AZD1222 COVID-19 vaccine. Libraries were prepared by immunoSEQ multiplex PCR; TCRdb keeps only in-frame clonotypes and omits some of them. The data hold 100,000 to 150,000 clones, with approximately 88% observed a single time. Sequenced material: peripheral blood, taken on day 0 of AZD1222 vaccination. The origin of the receptors is an adult in good health.

The rearrangement joins TRBV6-5 to TRBJ1-2, with D tentatively TRBD1 (5 bases). This CDR3 contains 11 residues. Trimming took off 7 bases at V and 8 bases at J, with 11 bases between the two ends. The germline V gene has CDR1 MNHEY and CDR2 SVGAGI. The CDR3 DNA reads as TGTGCCAGCACTAAGGGGTTGGGCTACACCTTC. It encodes CASTKGLGYTF.

The chain joins TRBV11-2 to TRBJ1-6, with 8 bases lining up with TRBD1. CDR1 is SGHAT, CDR2 FQNNGV, per germline. This CDR3 has 12 residues. Germline trimming cut 5 bases from V and 11 bases from J; bases unmatched to any gene: 2. The CDR3 spells CASSPDRAPLHF. CDR3 in DNA: TGTGCCAGCAGCCCGGACAGGGCACCCCTCCACTTT. The full variable domain, completed using reference TRBV11-2 and TRBJ1-6, is EAGVAQSPRYKIIEKRQSVAFWCNPISGHATLYWYQQILGQGPKLLIQFQNNGVVDDSQLPKDRFSAERLKGVDSTLKIQPAKLEDSAVYLCASSPDRAPLHFGNGTRLTVT.

CDR3 region: CASSQGTGGSFGYTF. The CDR3 DNA sequence: TGCGCCAGCAGCCAAGGGACAGGGGGCTCGTTTGGCTACACCTTC. The chain couples TRBV4-3 to TRBJ1-2; 11 bases are a match to TRBD1. The J segment lost 7 bases and the V segment lost 1 base, leaving 5 bases of the junction unmatched. CDR1 LGHNA and CDR2 YSLEER come from the germline V gene. This CDR3 region has 15 residues.

V and J are TRBV5-1 and TRBJ1-1, with TRBD1 matching 7 bases. J was trimmed by 3 bases and V by 6 bases; bases with no gene match: 14. The CDR3 contains 16 residues. From germline, CDR1 is SGHRS and CDR2 YFSETQ. The CDR3 nucleotides are TGCGCCAGCAAAGACAGAACAGGGGCGGAGGACACTGAAGCTTTCTTT. It codes for CASKDRTGAEDTEAFF. Drawing the rest from reference TRBV5-1 and TRBJ1-1, the complete variable domain is KAGVTQTPRYLIKTRGQQVTLSCSPISGHRSVSWYQQTPGQGLQFLFEYFSETQRNKGNFPGRFSGRQFSNSRSEMNVSTLELGDSALYLCASKDRTGAEDTEAFFGQGTRLTVV.

This sequence joins TRBV10-3 and TRBJ1-5; no clear D gene. The CDR3 runs 16 residues. Trimming took 2 bases from V and 2 from J, leaving 13 bases between them. Germline V gene lookup returns CDR1 ENHRY and CDR2 SYGVKD. This CDR3 is CAISESPLHGNQPQHF. Here the CDR3 DNA reads TGTGCCATCAGTGAGAGCCCCTTACACGGCAATCAGCCCCAGCATTTT.

V gene TRBV19 combines with J gene TRBJ2-1; TRBD2 is a possible D gene (7 bases). V was trimmed by 2 bases and J by 3 bases, leaving 11 bases between them. The length of the CDR3 is 15 residues. The germline V gene encodes CDR1 LNHDA and CDR2 SQIVND (reference sequence). CDR3 bases: TGTGCCAGTAGTATACAGAGGGGGGGCTACAATGAGCAGTTCTTC. It is translated as CASSIQRGGYNEQFF.

This clone appeared once. The chain recombines TRBV19 with TRBJ2-7; D may be TRBD1 or TRBD2 (5 bases each). In germline, CDR1 is LNHDA, CDR2 SQIVND (reference sequence). Between the trimmed V and J ends, which lost 7 bases and 1 base, there was a span of 11 bases. This CDR3 is built from 13 residues. The chain's CDR3 is CASMGDGSYEQYF. Here the CDR3 DNA reads TGTGCCAGTATGGGGGACGGATCCTACGAGCAGTACTTC.

The chain carries TRBV5-1 and TRBJ1-2; D is uncertain. CDR1 and CDR2 from the germline V gene are SGHRS and YFSETQ. This CDR3 spans 18 amino acids. V gave up 5 bases and J gave up 8 bases, with 31 bases separating them. The CDR3 nucleotides read TGCGCCAGCAGTATATTCCGCAGAGCCGTTCCCCCATCTCGAGGCTACACCTTC. As protein: CASSIFRRAVPPSRGYTF.

The rearrangement uses TRBV5-5 and TRBJ1-2; D unclear. The germline CDR1 and CDR2 sequences are SGHKS and YYEKEE (reference sequence). Trimming took 0 bases from V and 6 from J, leaving 21 bases between them. The CDR3 loop spans 17 amino acids. The chain's CDR3 is CASSLEQRALSHDGYTF. CDR3 sequence (DNA): TGTGCCAGCAGCTTGGAACAGCGGGCCTTGTCTCATGATGGCTACACCTTC.

The chain is built from TRBV7-8 and TRBJ1-2, with 7 bases identical to TRBD1. This CDR3 region has 16 residues. In germline, CDR1 is SGHVS, CDR2 FQNEAQ. V dropped 3 bases and J dropped 7; count of bases not matched to a gene: 14. DNA for the CDR3: TGTGCCAGCAGCTTGTATTTAGGGGGCGCGGAAATTGGCTACACCTTC. This sequence encodes CASSLYLGGAEIGYTF. The entire variable domain, with the rest obtained from reference TRBV7-8 and TRBJ1-2, is as follows: GAGVSQSPRYKVAKRGQDVALRCDPISGHVSLFWYQQALGQGPEFLTYFQNEAQLDKSGLPSDRFFAERPEGSVSTLKIQRTQQEDSAVYLCASSLYLGGAEIGYTFGSGTRLTVV.

The V call is TRBV27, the J call TRBJ1-2; TRBD1 matches 7 bases. J was trimmed by 4 bases and V by 4 bases; bases with no gene match: 12. The germline gives CDR1 MNHEY, CDR2 SMNVEV (reference sequence). The CDR3 has 16 amino acids. CDR3 nucleotide sequence: TGTGCCAGCAGTTCACAAACAGGGGAGCTCTTCTATGGCTACACCTTC. As protein: CASSSQTGELFYGYTF.

The rearrangement uses TRBV19 and TRBJ1-2, with D unresolved. This CDR3 has 16 residues. Trimming cost V 6 bases and J 4 bases, with 21 bases left between them. Germline loops: CDR1 LNHDA, CDR2 SQIVND (reference sequence). In nucleotides, the CDR3 is TGTGCCAGTAGACAGTCAAGTCTCAAGGAGTCCTATGGCTACACCTTC. Protein product: CASRQSSLKESYGYTF.

CDR3: CASSEIRNQPQHF. The DNA for the CDR3 is TGTGCCAGCAGTGAAATCCGCAATCAGCCCCAGCATTTT. This chain uses TRBV2 with TRBJ1-5; D not certain. The germline V gene encodes CDR1 SNHLY and CDR2 FYNNEI. The CDR3 runs to 13 residues. Trimming stripped 2 bases from V and 2 bases from J, with 4 bases between.

A single count supports this clone. The chain recombines TRBV5-4 with TRBJ1-1; no reliable D call. Trimming shortened V by 4 bases and J by 5 bases, and 15 bases separated the two germline ends. Germline CDR1 and CDR2: SGHNT and YYREEE (reference sequence). This CDR3 comprises 14 residues. The CDR3 DNA is TGTGCCAGCAGCCCCAGCCAAGCTTGGACTGAAGCTTTCTTT. This sequence encodes CASSPSQAWTEAFF.

The V and J genes are TRBV21-1 and TRBJ1-5; TRBD1 is taken as the D call from the table, unchecked against the DNA. TRBV21-1 is an annotated pseudogene. This CDR3 is built from 17 residues. This CDR3 reads CASSFPINRGGNQPQHF. The DNA for the CDR3 is TGTGCCAGCAGCTTCCCCATTAACAGGGGGGGGAATCAGCCCCAGCATTTT.